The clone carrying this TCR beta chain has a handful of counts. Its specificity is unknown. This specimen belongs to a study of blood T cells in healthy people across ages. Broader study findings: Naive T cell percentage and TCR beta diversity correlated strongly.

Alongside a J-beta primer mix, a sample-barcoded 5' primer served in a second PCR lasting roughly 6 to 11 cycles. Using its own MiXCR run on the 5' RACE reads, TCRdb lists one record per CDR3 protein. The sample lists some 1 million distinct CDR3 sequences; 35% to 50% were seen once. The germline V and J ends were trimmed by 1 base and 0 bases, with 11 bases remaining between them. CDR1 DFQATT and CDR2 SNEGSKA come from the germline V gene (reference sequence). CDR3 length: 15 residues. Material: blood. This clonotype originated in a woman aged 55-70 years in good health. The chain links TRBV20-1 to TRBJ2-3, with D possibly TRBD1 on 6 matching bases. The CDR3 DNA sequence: TGCAGTGCTAGAGGGGGGCTAAGTAGCACAGATACGCAGTATTTT. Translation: CSARGGLSSTDTQYF.